The TCR beta chain described here comes from a study of CXCR3-negative and CXCR3-positive naive CD8 T cells. With regard to this clonotype: Its matching antigen is unknown.

General observations from the study: Hydrophobicity was higher for TRB CDR3s found in CXCR3-positive naive cells than in CXCR3-negative naive cells. Much lower diversity was found in memory CD8+ cells, while both naive subsets had comparably high diversity.

Researchers prepared the TRB cDNA libraries using 5' RACE with UMI labels. Each CDR3 protein gets one entry in TCRdb, which reprocessed the 5' RACE reads and gives no DNA. This sample's clone table lists tens of thousands of distinct CDR3 sequences. The CDR3 is 13 amino acids. Germline V gene lookup returns CDR1 SGHVS and CDR2 FNYEAQ. This clonotype was obtained from a human donor in good health. Some clones in this sample may be carry-over from other donors' samples. The chain is built from TRBV7-6 and TRBJ2-7. The sample comprised naive CXCR3+ CD8+ T cells from blood. Sample subset: CD45RO-CCR7+CD27+CD95- naive CD8+ T cells expressing CXCR3 (TNR3+). This CDR3 is CASSLASSYEQYF.